This T cell receptor (beta chain) was identified in a study of cytomegalovirus exposure and HLA in healthy donors. Study-wide findings and caveats: With high specificity and sensitivity, the classifier reportedly diagnosed cytomegalovirus status. Cytomegalovirus association was assigned to approximately 160 TCR beta chains. It was confirmed in vitro that a few of the CMV-associated chains were specific for CMV antigens.

The donors were members of the validation cohort comprising roughly 130 subjects, separate from the approximately 670-subject first cohort. Sequenced by immunoSEQ multiplex PCR; TCRdb stores in-frame clones only, minus some. The data show some 350,000 clones, around 87% seen once. As regards this clone: The antigen remains unidentified.

Germline CDR1 SGHDT, CDR2 YYEEEE. The length of the CDR3 is 12 residues. V was clipped by 1 base and J by 8 bases; unmatched bases: 3. The chain employs TRBV5-6 and TRBJ2-7; 7 bases line up with TRBD2. Sequences were obtained from PBMCs. The clonotype comes from a woman aged 30 to 39 in good health and CMV-seropositive. The DNA for the CDR3 is TGTGCCAGCAGCTTGCGGCGGGAGAAGCAGTACTTC. It codes for CASSLRREKQYF.